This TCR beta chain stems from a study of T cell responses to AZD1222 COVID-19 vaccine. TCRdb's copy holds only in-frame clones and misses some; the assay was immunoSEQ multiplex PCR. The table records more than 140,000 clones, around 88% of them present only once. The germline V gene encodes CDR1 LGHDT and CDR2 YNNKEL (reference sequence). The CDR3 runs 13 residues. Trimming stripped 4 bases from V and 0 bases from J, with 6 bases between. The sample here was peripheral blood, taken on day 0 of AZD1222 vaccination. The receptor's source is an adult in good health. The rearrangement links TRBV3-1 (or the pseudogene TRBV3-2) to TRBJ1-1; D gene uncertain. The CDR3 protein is CASSLQLNTEAFF. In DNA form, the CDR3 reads TGTGCCAGCAGCCTACAGTTGAACACTGAAGCTTTCTTT.